The rows below give T cell receptor beta chains drawn from one sample of a study of blood T cell repertoires in COVID-19. Clones were read by immunoSEQ multiplex PCR, and TCRdb kept only the in-frame ones, dropping some. The table records some 300,000 clones, about 91% of them present only once. The sequenced material came from peripheral blood. Receptors originate from a woman under 40 who had recovered from COVID-19. Both conserved end residues are part of each CDR3. The order of the fields is J gene, clone size, V gene, D gene, CDR3 protein, CDR3 DNA. D genes are given only for firm matches. Where a row states a size, it is once, few, many or the class of an expanded clone; other rows omit it.

J gene: TRBJ2-7
clone size: .
V gene: TRBV6-2/TRBV6-3
D gene: .
CDR3 protein: CASSYGARDYEQYF
CDR3 DNA: TGTGCCAGCAGTTACGGGGCCAGGGATTACGAGCAGTACTTC

J gene: TRBJ2-1
clone size: .
V gene: TRBV5-1
D gene: TRBD2
CDR3 protein: CASSLPTSGTNEQFF
CDR3 DNA: TGCGCCAGCAGCTTGCCCACTAGCGGGACCAATGAGCAGTTCTTC

J gene: TRBJ2-7
clone size: .
V gene: TRBV5-1
D gene: .
CDR3 protein: CASALPGLVEQYF
CDR3 DNA: TGCGCCAGCGCGTTACCGGGACTTGTCGAGCAGTACTTC

J gene: TRBJ2-2
clone size: few
V gene: TRBV6-5
D gene: .
CDR3 protein: CASSSEGTGELFF
CDR3 DNA: TGTGCCAGCAGCTCAGAGGGAACCGGGGAGCTGTTTTTT

J gene: TRBJ1-2
clone size: .
V gene: TRBV5-4
D gene: .
CDR3 protein: CASSLGQDTLNYGYTF
CDR3 DNA: TGTGCCAGCAGCTTGGGGCAGGACACGCTGAACTATGGCTACACCTTC

J gene: TRBJ2-1
clone size: few
V gene: TRBV7-9
D gene: TRBD2
CDR3 protein: CASSGEAGGLDEQFF
CDR3 DNA: TGTGCCAGCAGCGGAGAGGCGGGGGGGCTTGATGAGCAGTTCTTC

J gene: TRBJ2-1
clone size: .
V gene: TRBV10-3
D gene: TRBD2
CDR3 protein: CAISSSGGPYEQFF
CDR3 DNA: TGTGCCATCAGTTCTAGCGGGGGGCCATATGAGCAGTTCTTC

J gene: TRBJ1-2
clone size: .
V gene: TRBV7-2
D gene: TRBD1
CDR3 protein: CASSLSRDSVYGYTF
CDR3 DNA: TGTGCCAGCAGCTTAAGTAGGGACAGTGTCTATGGCTACACCTTC

J gene: TRBJ2-7
clone size: .
V gene: TRBV12-1
D gene: .
CDR3 protein: CASSFPRFRYEQYF
CDR3 DNA: TGTGCCAGCAGCTTTCCCAGGTTTCGGTACGAGCAGTACTTC

J gene: TRBJ1-1
clone size: .
V gene: TRBV5-6
D gene: TRBD1
CDR3 protein: CASTRQGVENTEAFF
CDR3 DNA: TGTGCCAGCACCCGACAGGGGGTGGAGAACACTGAAGCTTTCTTT

J gene: TRBJ2-7
clone size: .
V gene: TRBV19
D gene: .
CDR3 protein: CASSIGHIYEQYF
CDR3 DNA: TGTGCCAGTAGTATAGGGCACATCTACGAGCAGTACTTC

J gene: TRBJ2-1
clone size: once
V gene: TRBV11-2
D gene: .
CDR3 protein: CASLPGGYNEQFF
CDR3 DNA: TGTGCCAGCCTCCCCGGGGGCTACAATGAGCAGTTCTTC

J gene: TRBJ2-3
clone size: .
V gene: TRBV4-2
D gene: TRBD2
CDR3 protein: CASSQGGGLGSTDTQYF
CDR3 DNA: TGTGCCAGCAGCCAGGGCGGGGGACTAGGATCCACAGATACGCAGTATTTT

J gene: TRBJ2-5
clone size: .
V gene: TRBV6-1
D gene: TRBD1
CDR3 protein: CASSEVDRGTQYF
CDR3 DNA: TGTGCCAGCAGTGAAGTGGACAGGGGGACCCAGTACTTC

J gene: TRBJ2-3
clone size: .
V gene: TRBV15
D gene: TRBD1
CDR3 protein: CATSRRTGDTQYF
CDR3 DNA: TGTGCCACCAGCAGACGGACAGGAGATACGCAGTATTTT

J gene: TRBJ2-5
clone size: .
V gene: TRBV7-6
D gene: TRBD2
CDR3 protein: CASSLLAGDQETQYF
CDR3 DNA: TGTGCCAGCAGCTTACTAGCGGGGGACCAAGAGACCCAGTACTTC

J gene: TRBJ1-4
clone size: .
V gene: TRBV3-1/TRBV3-2
D gene: TRBD1
CDR3 protein: CASSLNRGEVDEKLFF
CDR3 DNA: TGTGCCAGCAGCCTCAACAGGGGAGAGGTAGATGAAAAACTGTTTTTT

J gene: TRBJ2-3
clone size: .
V gene: TRBV18
D gene: .
CDR3 protein: CASSPARAGNTDTQYF
CDR3 DNA: TGTGCCAGCTCACCTGCCAGGGCAGGCAACACAGATACGCAGTATTTT

J gene: TRBJ1-6
clone size: .
V gene: TRBV11-2
D gene: .
CDR3 protein: CASSLEGSQNSPLHF
CDR3 DNA: TGTGCCAGCAGCTTAGAGGGGAGCCAAAATTCACCCCTCCACTTT

J gene: TRBJ2-3
clone size: once
V gene: TRBV7-2
D gene: TRBD2
CDR3 protein: CACMRTSDTDTQYF
CDR3 DNA: TGTGCCTGCATGCGGACTAGCGACACAGATACGCAGTATTTT

J gene: TRBJ1-4
clone size: .
V gene: TRBV15
D gene: .
CDR3 protein: CATSRDHGEKLFF
CDR3 DNA: TGTGCCACCAGCAGAGATCACGGTGAAAAACTGTTTTTT

J gene: TRBJ1-2
clone size: .
V gene: TRBV6-2/TRBV6-3
D gene: .
CDR3 protein: CASSYYADSYGYTF
CDR3 DNA: TGTGCCAGCAGTTACTACGCTGACAGCTATGGCTACACCTTC

J gene: TRBJ2-3
clone size: .
V gene: TRBV4-3
D gene: .
CDR3 protein: CASSQLGLGRTDTQYF
CDR3 DNA: TGCGCCAGCAGCCAGTTGGGGCTGGGTCGGACAGATACGCAGTATTTT

J gene: TRBJ1-5
clone size: .
V gene: TRBV7-2
D gene: TRBD1
CDR3 protein: CASSPSLLQGGQPQHF
CDR3 DNA: TGTGCCAGCAGCCCAAGCCTCTTACAGGGGGGACAGCCCCAGCATTTT

J gene: TRBJ1-2
clone size: .
V gene: TRBV19
D gene: TRBD1
CDR3 protein: CASSIGTGQGTSSGYTF
CDR3 DNA: TGTGCCAGTAGTATAGGAACGGGACAGGGCACGTCCAGTGGCTACACCTTC

J gene: TRBJ2-3
clone size: .
V gene: TRBV6-2/TRBV6-3
D gene: .
CDR3 protein: CASSYVSYADTQYF
CDR3 DNA: TGTGCCAGCAGTTACGTGTCCTATGCAGATACGCAGTATTTT

J gene: TRBJ1-2
clone size: .
V gene: TRBV5-4
D gene: TRBD1
CDR3 protein: CASSPQGVGGYTF
CDR3 DNA: TGTGCCAGCAGCCCCCAGGGGGTCGGTGGCTACACCTTC

J gene: TRBJ1-4
clone size: .
V gene: TRBV5-1
D gene: TRBD1
CDR3 protein: CASSLQGTNEKLFF
CDR3 DNA: TGCGCCAGCAGCCTACAGGGGACTAATGAAAAACTGTTTTTT

J gene: TRBJ2-2
clone size: .
V gene: TRBV6-6
D gene: TRBD2
CDR3 protein: CASYPTSGGLTGELFF
CDR3 DNA: TGTGCCAGCTACCCGACTAGCGGGGGCCTTACCGGGGAGCTGTTTTTT

J gene: TRBJ1-6
clone size: .
V gene: TRBV18
D gene: TRBD1
CDR3 protein: CASSHDRANSPLHF
CDR3 DNA: TGTGCCAGCTCCCACGACAGGGCTAATTCACCCCTCCACTTT

J gene: TRBJ1-6
clone size: .
V gene: TRBV6-5
D gene: .
CDR3 protein: CASSPRTEYNSPLHF
CDR3 DNA: TGTGCCAGCAGCCCCAGGACAGAATATAATTCACCCCTCCACTTT

J gene: TRBJ1-3
clone size: .
V gene: TRBV9
D gene: TRBD1
CDR3 protein: CASSVETGGNTIYF
CDR3 DNA: TGTGCCAGCAGCGTAGAGACAGGGGGAAACACCATATATTTT

J gene: TRBJ1-3
clone size: .
V gene: TRBV5-1
D gene: TRBD1
CDR3 protein: CASSPGPRGSSGNTIYF
CDR3 DNA: TGCGCCAGCAGCCCGGGGCCCAGGGGGAGCTCTGGAAACACCATATATTTT

J gene: TRBJ2-7
clone size: few
V gene: TRBV5-1
D gene: TRBD1
CDR3 protein: CASSLVALGTVEQYF
CDR3 DNA: TGCGCCAGCAGCTTGGTCGCGTTAGGGACAGTTGAGCAGTACTTC

J gene: TRBJ1-1
clone size: .
V gene: TRBV28
D gene: .
CDR3 protein: CASSLYMNTEAFF
CDR3 DNA: TGTGCCAGCAGTTTGTATATGAACACTGAAGCTTTCTTT

J gene: TRBJ1-3
clone size: .
V gene: TRBV5-1
D gene: .
CDR3 protein: CASSLVPGENTIYF
CDR3 DNA: TGCGCCAGCAGCTTGGTTCCAGGGGAGAACACCATATATTTT

J gene: TRBJ1-1
clone size: .
V gene: TRBV5-1
D gene: .
CDR3 protein: CASGKTGNTEAFF
CDR3 DNA: TGCGCCAGCGGTAAGACAGGGAACACTGAAGCTTTCTTT

J gene: TRBJ2-3
clone size: .
V gene: TRBV2
D gene: .
CDR3 protein: CASSGTAGTDTQYF
CDR3 DNA: TGTGCCAGCAGTGGGACAGCGGGGACAGATACGCAGTATTTT

J gene: TRBJ2-7
clone size: few
V gene: TRBV29-1
D gene: .
CDR3 protein: CSVDQGNYEQYF
CDR3 DNA: TGCAGCGTTGACCAGGGTAACTACGAGCAGTACTTC

J gene: TRBJ2-5
clone size: .
V gene: TRBV28
D gene: .
CDR3 protein: CASREGGRAETQYF
CDR3 DNA: TGTGCCAGCAGGGAGGGGGGGCGCGCAGAGACCCAGTACTTC

J gene: TRBJ2-3
clone size: few
V gene: TRBV7-2
D gene: .
CDR3 protein: CASIIITGSTDTQYF
CDR3 DNA: TGTGCCAGCATAATCATTACAGGGAGCACAGATACGCAGTATTTT

J gene: TRBJ1-1
clone size: .
V gene: TRBV7-8
D gene: .
CDR3 protein: CASNSFKREGTEAFF
CDR3 DNA: TGTGCCAGCAACTCGTTTAAGAGGGAGGGCACTGAAGCTTTCTTT

J gene: TRBJ2-6
clone size: .
V gene: TRBV2
D gene: TRBD1
CDR3 protein: CASSPTGVAGANVLTF
CDR3 DNA: TGTGCCAGCAGCCCGACAGGGGTGGCTGGGGCCAACGTCCTGACTTTC

J gene: TRBJ1-5
clone size: .
V gene: TRBV19
D gene: .
CDR3 protein: CASSISGSQVGNQPQHF
CDR3 DNA: TGTGCCAGTAGTATATCGGGGTCCCAGGTGGGCAATCAGCCCCAGCATTTT

J gene: TRBJ2-1
clone size: .
V gene: TRBV3-1/TRBV3-2
D gene: .
CDR3 protein: CASSQDRGSYNEQFF
CDR3 DNA: TGTGCCAGCAGCCAAGACCGGGGCTCCTACAATGAGCAGTTCTTC

J gene: TRBJ2-5
clone size: .
V gene: TRBV15
D gene: TRBD2
CDR3 protein: CATSREASGGETQYF
CDR3 DNA: TGTGCCACCAGCAGAGAGGCTAGCGGGGGGGAGACCCAGTACTTC

J gene: TRBJ2-3
clone size: .
V gene: TRBV2
D gene: TRBD2
CDR3 protein: CASSDWLADSTDTQYF
CDR3 DNA: TGTGCCAGCAGTGATTGGCTAGCGGACAGCACAGATACGCAGTATTTT

J gene: TRBJ1-1
clone size: few
V gene: TRBV25-1
D gene: TRBD1
CDR3 protein: CASCTGGGTEAFF
CDR3 DNA: TGTGCCAGCTGTACAGGGGGCGGAACTGAAGCTTTCTTT

J gene: TRBJ1-2
clone size: .
V gene: TRBV4-3
D gene: .
CDR3 protein: CASSQAYAGDGYTF
CDR3 DNA: TGCGCCAGCAGCCAAGCTTATGCGGGGGATGGCTACACCTTC

J gene: TRBJ2-7
clone size: .
V gene: TRBV27
D gene: TRBD1
CDR3 protein: CASRLGQGYEQYF
CDR3 DNA: TGTGCCAGCAGACTGGGACAGGGCTACGAGCAGTACTTC

J gene: TRBJ1-4
clone size: .
V gene: TRBV7-9
D gene: .
CDR3 protein: CASSPRDAGSEKLFF
CDR3 DNA: TGTGCCAGCAGCCCCCGGGACGCCGGGAGTGAAAAACTGTTTTTT

J gene: TRBJ1-1
clone size: .
V gene: TRBV5-6
D gene: .
CDR3 protein: CASSTKYSEAFF
CDR3 DNA: TGTGCCAGCAGCACCAAATACAGTGAAGCTTTCTTT

J gene: TRBJ1-5
clone size: .
V gene: TRBV3-1/TRBV3-2
D gene: TRBD1
CDR3 protein: CASSQVGQGVSNQPQHF
CDR3 DNA: TGTGCCAGCAGCCAAGTCGGACAGGGGGTTAGCAATCAGCCCCAGCATTTT

J gene: TRBJ2-7
clone size: .
V gene: TRBV28
D gene: TRBD1
CDR3 protein: CASRQGGSEQYF
CDR3 DNA: TGTGCCAGCAGACAGGGGGGCAGCGAGCAGTACTTC

J gene: TRBJ2-7
clone size: .
V gene: TRBV11-2
D gene: TRBD2
CDR3 protein: CASSFGGGAVEQYF
CDR3 DNA: TGTGCCAGCAGCTTCGGCGGGGGGGCCGTCGAGCAGTACTTC